The sequence of this TCR beta chain was determined in a study of blood T cell repertoires in COVID-19. Whole-study context: T cells, B-cell-depleted T cells, or PBMCs supplied cDNA or gDNA.

Participant reports of clinical history set cohort assignment. Donors of Cohort 3 who recovered were those that had two negative PCRs, clearance, or symptom resolution. Clones were read by immunoSEQ multiplex PCR, and TCRdb kept only the in-frame ones, dropping some. The sample lists around 330,000 clones, roughly nine tenths seen once, with about 2.4% in the top ten. Trimming pared 6 bases from V and 5 bases from J, leaving 10 bases between. CDR1 is KGHSH, CDR2 LQKENI, per germline. The CDR3 is 13 residues long. The receptor was isolated from a man in his sixties who had recovered from COVID-19. Material: PBMCs or T cells enriched from blood (not recorded which). This chain joins TRBV18 and TRBJ1-4; D unclear. CDR3 region: CASSSRSNEKLFF. Here the CDR3 DNA reads TGTGCCAGCTCGTCTCGGAGCAATGAAAAACTGTTTTTT. Full variable domain (rest looked up from reference TRBV18 and TRBJ1-4): NAGVMQNPRHLVRRRGQEARLRCSPMKGHSHVYWYRQLPEEGLKFMVYLQKENIIDESGMPKERFSAEFPKEGPSILRIQQVVRGDSAAYFCASSSRSNEKLFFGSGTQLSVL.